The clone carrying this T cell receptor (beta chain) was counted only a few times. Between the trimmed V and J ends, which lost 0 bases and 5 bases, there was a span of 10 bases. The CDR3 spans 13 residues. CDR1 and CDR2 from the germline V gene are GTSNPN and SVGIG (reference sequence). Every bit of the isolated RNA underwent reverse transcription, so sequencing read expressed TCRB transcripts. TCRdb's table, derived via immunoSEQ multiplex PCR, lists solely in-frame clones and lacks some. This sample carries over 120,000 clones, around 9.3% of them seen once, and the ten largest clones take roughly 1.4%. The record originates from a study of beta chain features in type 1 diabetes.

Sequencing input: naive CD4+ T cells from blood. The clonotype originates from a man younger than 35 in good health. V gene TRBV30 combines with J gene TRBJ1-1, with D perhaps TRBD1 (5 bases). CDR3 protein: CAWSVSGGTEAFF. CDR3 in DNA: TGTGCCTGGAGTGTTTCCGGGGGTACTGAAGCTTTCTTT.